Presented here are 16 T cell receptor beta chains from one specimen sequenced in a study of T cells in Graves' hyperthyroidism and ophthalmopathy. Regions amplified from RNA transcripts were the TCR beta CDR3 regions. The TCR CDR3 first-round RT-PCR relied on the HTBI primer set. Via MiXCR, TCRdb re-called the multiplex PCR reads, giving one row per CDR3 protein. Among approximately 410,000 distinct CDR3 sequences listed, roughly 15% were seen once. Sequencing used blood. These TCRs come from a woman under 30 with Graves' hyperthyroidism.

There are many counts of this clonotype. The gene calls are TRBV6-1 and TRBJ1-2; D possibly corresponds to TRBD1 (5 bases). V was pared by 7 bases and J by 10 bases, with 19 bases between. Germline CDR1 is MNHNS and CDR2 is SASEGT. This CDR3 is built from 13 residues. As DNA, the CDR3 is TGTGCCAGCACCCCGGGGGGTCCCTTGGACTACACCTTC. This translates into CASTPGGPLDYTF.

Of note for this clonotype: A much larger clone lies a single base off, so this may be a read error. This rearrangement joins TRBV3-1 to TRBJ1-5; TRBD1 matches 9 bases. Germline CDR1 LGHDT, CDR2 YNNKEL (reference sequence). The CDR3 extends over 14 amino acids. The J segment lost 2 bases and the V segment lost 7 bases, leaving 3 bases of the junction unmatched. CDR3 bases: TGTGCCAGCAAGCGACAGGGGGGCAATCAGCCCCAGCATTTT. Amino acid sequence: CASKRQGGNQPQHF.

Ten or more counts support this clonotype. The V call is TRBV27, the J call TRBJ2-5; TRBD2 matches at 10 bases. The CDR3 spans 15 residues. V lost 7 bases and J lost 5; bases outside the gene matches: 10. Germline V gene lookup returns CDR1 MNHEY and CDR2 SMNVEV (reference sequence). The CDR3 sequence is CASKARSSGSETQYF. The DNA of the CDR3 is TGTGCCAGCAAAGCGAGATCTAGCGGGAGTGAGACCCAGTACTTC.

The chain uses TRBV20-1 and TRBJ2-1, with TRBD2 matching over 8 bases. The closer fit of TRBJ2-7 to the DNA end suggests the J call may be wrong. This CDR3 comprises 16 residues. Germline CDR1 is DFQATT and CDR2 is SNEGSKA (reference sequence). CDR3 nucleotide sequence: TGCAGTGCTAGAGATCGGAGGGCGGGAGGCTACAATGAGCAGTACTTC. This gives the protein CSARDRRAGGYNEQYF.

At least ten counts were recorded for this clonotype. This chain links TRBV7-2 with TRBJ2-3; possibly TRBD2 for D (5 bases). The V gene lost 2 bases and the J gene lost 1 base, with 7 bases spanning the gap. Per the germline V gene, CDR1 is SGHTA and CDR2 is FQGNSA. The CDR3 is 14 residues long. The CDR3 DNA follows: TGTGCCAGCAGCTTATTGCGGGGCACAGATACGCAGTATTTT. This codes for CASSLLRGTDTQYF.

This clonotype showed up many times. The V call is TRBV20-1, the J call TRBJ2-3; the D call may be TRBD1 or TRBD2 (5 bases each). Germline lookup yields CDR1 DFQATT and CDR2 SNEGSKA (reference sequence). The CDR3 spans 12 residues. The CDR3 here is CSVGPTADTQYF. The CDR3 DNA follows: TGCAGCGTGGGACCGACAGCAGATACGCAGTATTTT.

The CDR3 DNA reads TGTGCCAGTAGTGGACGGCGAGGCTCCTACAATGAGCAGTTCTTC. As protein: CASSGRRGSYNEQFF. This chain uses TRBV19 with TRBJ2-1; no clear D gene. Germline loops: CDR1 LNHDA, CDR2 SQIVND (reference sequence). This CDR3 is built from 15 residues. The V and J ends lost 5 bases and 0 bases respectively, with 11 bases between them.

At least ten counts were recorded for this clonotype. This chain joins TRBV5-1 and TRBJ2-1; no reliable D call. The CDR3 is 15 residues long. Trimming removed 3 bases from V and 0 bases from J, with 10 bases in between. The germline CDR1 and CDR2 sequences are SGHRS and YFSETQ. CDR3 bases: TGCGCCAGCAGCTATCTACGGAGCTCCTACAATGAGCAGTTCTTC. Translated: CASSYLRSSYNEQFF.

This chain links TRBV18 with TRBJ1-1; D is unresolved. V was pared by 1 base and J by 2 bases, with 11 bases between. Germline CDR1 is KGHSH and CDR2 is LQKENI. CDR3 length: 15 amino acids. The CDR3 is CASSPHPGRNTEAFF. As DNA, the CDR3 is TGTGCCAGCTCACCACATCCGGGCCGAAACACTGAAGCTTTCTTT.

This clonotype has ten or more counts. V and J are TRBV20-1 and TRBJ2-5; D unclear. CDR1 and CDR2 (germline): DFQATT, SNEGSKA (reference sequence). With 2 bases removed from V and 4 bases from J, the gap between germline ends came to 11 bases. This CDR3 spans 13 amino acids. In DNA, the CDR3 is TGCAGTGCTAGACGCCCCGCCCTAGAGACCCAGTACTTC. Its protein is CSARRPALETQYF.

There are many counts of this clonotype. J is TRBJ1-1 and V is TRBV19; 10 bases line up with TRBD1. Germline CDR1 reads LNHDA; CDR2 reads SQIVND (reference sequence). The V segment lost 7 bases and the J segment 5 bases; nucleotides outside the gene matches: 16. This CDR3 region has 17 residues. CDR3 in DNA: TGTGCCAGTACTGGGGGGACAGGGGTTTTCGGGACAACTGAAGCTTTCTTT. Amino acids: CASTGGTGVFGTTEAFF.

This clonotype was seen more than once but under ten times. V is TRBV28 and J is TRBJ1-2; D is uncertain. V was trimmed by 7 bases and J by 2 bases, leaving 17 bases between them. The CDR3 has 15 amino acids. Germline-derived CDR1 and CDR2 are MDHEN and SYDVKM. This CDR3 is CASNKRAVLNYGYTF. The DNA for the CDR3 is TGTGCCAGCAATAAACGCGCGGTCCTGAACTATGGCTACACCTTC.

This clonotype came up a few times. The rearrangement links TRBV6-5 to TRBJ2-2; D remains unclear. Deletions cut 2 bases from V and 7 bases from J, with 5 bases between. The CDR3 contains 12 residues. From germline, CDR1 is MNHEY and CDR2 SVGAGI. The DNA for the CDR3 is TGTGCCAGCAGTTACAGGGTCGGGGAGCTGTTTTTT. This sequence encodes CASSYRVGELFF.

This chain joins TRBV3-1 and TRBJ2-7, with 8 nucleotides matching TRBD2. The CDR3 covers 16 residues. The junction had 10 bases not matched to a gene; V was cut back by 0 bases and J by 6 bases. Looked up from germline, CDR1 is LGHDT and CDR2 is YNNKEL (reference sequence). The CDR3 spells CASSQDGSGSLGEQYF. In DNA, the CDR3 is TGTGCCAGCAGCCAAGACGGGAGCGGGAGTCTGGGCGAGCAGTACTTC.

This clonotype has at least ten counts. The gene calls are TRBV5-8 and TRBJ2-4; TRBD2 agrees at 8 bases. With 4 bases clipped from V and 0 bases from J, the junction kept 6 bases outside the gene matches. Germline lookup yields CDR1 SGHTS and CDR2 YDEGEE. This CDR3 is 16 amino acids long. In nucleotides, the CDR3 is TGTGCCAGCAGCCCTACTAGCGGCCTAGCCAAAAACATTCAGTACTTC. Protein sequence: CASSPTSGLAKNIQYF.

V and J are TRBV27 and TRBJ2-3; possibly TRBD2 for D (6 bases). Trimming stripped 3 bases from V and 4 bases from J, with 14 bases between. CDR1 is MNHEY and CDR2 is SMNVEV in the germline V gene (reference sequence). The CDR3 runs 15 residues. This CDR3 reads CASSFMGRRADTQYF. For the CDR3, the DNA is TGTGCCAGCAGTTTTATGGGACGGAGGGCAGATACGCAGTATTTT.